This TCR beta chain is drawn from a study of shared clonotypes between healthy human individuals. The length of the CDR3 is 13 residues. Germline CDR1 is LNHDA and CDR2 is SQIVND (reference sequence). The V end lost 5 bases, the J end lost 1 base, and 5 bases lay between the germline ends. The donor population consisted of healthy HIV-negative adults with no recent acute infections or vaccinations. Several immunoSEQ plates held equal portions of the genomic DNA taken from each subset. Under the authors' procedure: Filtering differed since immunoSEQ provided only junctions, with no quality scores. Assay: immunoSEQ multiplex PCR; the TCRdb copy retains only in-frame clones and omits some. The V and J calls and the clone size are those of that table, but D and trimming were determined from the DNA. Seen here are about 490,000 clones, 78% observed once, and the top ten hold about 11%.

Sample: PBMCs. The TCR originated in a woman between 40 and 55 years old in good health. Some clones in this sample may be carry-over from other donors' samples. The J gene is TRBJ2-2, the V gene TRBV19; D gene unclear. CDR3 loop: CASSHLNTGELFF. The CDR3 coding sequence is TGTGCCAGTAGTCATCTGAACACCGGGGAGCTGTTTTTT.